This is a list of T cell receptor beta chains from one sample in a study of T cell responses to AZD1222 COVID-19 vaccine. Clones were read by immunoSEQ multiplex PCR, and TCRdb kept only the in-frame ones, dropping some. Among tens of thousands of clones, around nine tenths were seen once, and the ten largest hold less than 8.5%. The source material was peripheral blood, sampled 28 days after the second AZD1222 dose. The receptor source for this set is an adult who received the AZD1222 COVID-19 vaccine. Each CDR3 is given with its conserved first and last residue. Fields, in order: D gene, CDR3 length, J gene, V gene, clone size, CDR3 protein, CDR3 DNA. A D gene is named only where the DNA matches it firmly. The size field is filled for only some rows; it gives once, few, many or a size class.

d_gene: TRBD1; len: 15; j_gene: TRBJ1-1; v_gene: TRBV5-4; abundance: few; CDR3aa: CASSLGRGLGTEAFF; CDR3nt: TGTGCCAGCAGCTTGGGCAGGGGGCTTGGCACTGAAGCTTTCTTT
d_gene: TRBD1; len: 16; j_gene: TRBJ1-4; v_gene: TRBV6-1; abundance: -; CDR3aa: CASSEVHGQGEGKLFF; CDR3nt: TGTGCCAGCAGTGAAGTCCACGGACAGGGGGAAGGAAAACTGTTTTTT
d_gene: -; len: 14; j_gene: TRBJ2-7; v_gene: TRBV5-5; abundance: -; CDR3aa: CASSLGGPPYEQYF; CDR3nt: TGTGCCAGCAGCTTGGGGGGGCCACCCTACGAGCAGTACTTC
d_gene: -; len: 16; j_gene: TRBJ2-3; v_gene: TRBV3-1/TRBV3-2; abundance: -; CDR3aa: CASSQDGEGGTDTQYF; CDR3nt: TGTGCCAGCAGCCAAGATGGGGAAGGGGGCACAGATACGCAGTATTTT
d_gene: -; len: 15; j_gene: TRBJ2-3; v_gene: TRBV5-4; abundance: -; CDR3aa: CASSFSSQSTDTQYF; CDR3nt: TGTGCCAGCAGCTTTAGTTCGCAAAGCACAGATACGCAGTATTTT
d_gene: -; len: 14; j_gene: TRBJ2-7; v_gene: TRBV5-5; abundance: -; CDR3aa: CASSSGAARYEQYF; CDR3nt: TGTGCCAGCAGCTCAGGAGCCGCTCGGTACGAGCAGTACTTC
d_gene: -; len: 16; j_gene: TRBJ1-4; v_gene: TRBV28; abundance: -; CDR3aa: CASSLLVPPAREKLFF; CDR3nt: TGTGCCAGCAGTTTATTAGTGCCACCCGCACGTGAAAAACTGTTTTTT
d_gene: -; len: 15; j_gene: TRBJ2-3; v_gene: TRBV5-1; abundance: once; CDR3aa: CASSLVSASTDTQYF; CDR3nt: TGCGCCAGCAGCTTGGTTAGCGCCTCCACAGATACGCAGTATTTT
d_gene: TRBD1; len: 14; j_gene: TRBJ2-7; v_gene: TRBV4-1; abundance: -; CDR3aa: CASSPGQGVKEQYF; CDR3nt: TGCGCCAGCAGCCCGGGACAGGGGGTGAAGGAGCAGTACTTC
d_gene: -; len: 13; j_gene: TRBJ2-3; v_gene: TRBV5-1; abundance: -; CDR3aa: CASSFLSTDTQYF; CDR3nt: TGCGCCAGCAGCTTCCTCAGCACAGATACGCAGTATTTT
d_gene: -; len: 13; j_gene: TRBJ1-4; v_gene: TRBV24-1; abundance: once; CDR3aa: CATSARFGEKLFF; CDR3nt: TGTGCCACCAGTGCGCGTTTCGGGGAAAAACTGTTTTTT
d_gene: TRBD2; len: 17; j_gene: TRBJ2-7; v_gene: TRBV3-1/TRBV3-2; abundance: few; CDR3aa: CASSQLEVLAVIYEQYF; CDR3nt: TGTGCCAGCAGCCAACTAGAGGTGCTAGCGGTTATCTACGAGCAGTACTTC
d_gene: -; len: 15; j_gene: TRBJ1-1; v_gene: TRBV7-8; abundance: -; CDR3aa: CASSLASGMNTEAFF; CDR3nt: TGTGCCAGCAGCTTAGCGTCAGGGATGAACACTGAAGCTTTCTTT
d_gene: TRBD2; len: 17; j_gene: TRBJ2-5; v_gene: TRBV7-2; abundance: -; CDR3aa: CASSAPGLAGGRETQYF; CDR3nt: TGTGCCAGCAGCGCCCCGGGACTAGCGGGAGGGAGGGAGACCCAGTACTTC
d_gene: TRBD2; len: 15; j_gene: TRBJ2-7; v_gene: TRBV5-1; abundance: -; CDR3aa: CASSLTSGSFYEQYF; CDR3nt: TGCGCCAGCAGCTTGACTAGCGGGAGTTTCTACGAGCAGTACTTC
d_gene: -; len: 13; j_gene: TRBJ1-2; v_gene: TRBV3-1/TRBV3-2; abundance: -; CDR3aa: CASSLRGGRGYTF; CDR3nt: TGTGCCAGCAGCCTACGTGGGGGGCGGGGCTACACCTTC
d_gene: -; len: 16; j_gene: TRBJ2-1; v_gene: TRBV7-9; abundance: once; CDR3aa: CASSPPGRGGVDEQFF; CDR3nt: TGTGCCAGCAGCCCACCCGGTAGGGGAGGCGTCGATGAGCAGTTCTTC
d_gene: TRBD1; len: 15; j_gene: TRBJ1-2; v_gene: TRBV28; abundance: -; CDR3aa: CASNQPGQGDYGYTF; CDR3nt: TGTGCCAGCAACCAACCGGGACAGGGTGACTATGGCTACACCTTC
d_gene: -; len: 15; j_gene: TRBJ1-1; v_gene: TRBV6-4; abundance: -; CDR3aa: CASSDKAAGGTEAFF; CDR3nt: TGTGCCAGCAGTGATAAGGCTGCGGGCGGGACTGAAGCTTTCTTT
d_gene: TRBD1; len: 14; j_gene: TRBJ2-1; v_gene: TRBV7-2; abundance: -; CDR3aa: CASSFDRGGNEQFF; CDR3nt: TGTGCCAGCAGCTTTGACAGGGGCGGCAATGAGCAGTTCTTC
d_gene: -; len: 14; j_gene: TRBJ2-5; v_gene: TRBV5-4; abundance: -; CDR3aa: CASSLTGTEETQYF; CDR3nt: TGTGCCAGCAGCTTGACGGGAACAGAAGAGACCCAGTACTTC
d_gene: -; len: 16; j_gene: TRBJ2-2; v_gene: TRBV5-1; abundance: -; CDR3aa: CASSLNPGAYTGELFF; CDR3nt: TGCGCCAGCAGCTTGAATCCGGGGGCCTACACCGGGGAGCTGTTTTTT
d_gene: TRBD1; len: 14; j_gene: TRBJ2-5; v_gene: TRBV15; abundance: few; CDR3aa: CATSTRQGEETQYF; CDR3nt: TGTGCCACCAGCACCAGACAGGGGGAAGAGACCCAGTACTTC
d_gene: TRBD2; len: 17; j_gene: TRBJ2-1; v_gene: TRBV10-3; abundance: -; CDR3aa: CAISPSGRVGSYNEQFF; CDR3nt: TGTGCCATCAGCCCTAGCGGGAGAGTAGGTTCCTACAATGAGCAGTTCTTC
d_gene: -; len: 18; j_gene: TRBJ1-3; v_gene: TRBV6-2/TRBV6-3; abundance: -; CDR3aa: CASSYNPFSQNSGNTIYF; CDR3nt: TGTGCCAGCAGTTACAATCCGTTCTCTCAGAACTCTGGAAACACCATATATTTT
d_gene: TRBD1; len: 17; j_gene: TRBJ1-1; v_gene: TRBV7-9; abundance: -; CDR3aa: CASSPSPGQGMNTEAFF; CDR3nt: TGTGCCAGCAGCCCATCCCCGGGACAGGGAATGAACACTGAAGCTTTCTTT
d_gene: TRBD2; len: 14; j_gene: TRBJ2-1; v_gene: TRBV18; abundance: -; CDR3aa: CASSVASGWNEQFF; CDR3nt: TGTGCCAGCTCAGTGGCTAGCGGGTGGAATGAGCAGTTCTTC
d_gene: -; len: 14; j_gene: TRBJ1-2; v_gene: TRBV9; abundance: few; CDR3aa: CASSVNSLNYGYTF; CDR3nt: TGTGCCAGCAGCGTAAACTCTCTCAACTATGGCTACACCTTC
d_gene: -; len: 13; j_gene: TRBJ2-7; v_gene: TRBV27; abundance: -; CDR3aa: CASSPTGPYEQYF; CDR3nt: TGTGCCAGCAGTCCCACAGGGCCCTACGAGCAGTACTTC
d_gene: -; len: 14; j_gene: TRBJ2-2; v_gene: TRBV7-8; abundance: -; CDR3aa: CASSLGGKDGELFF; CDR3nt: TGTGCCAGCAGCTTAGGGGGAAAGGACGGGGAGCTGTTTTTT
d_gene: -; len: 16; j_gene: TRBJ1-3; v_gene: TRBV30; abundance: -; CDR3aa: CAQSPPLQSSGNTIYF; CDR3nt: TGTGCACAATCCCCCCCTCTACAGAGCTCTGGAAACACCATATATTTT
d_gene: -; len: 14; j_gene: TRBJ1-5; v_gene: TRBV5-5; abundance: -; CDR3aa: CASSLVQVNQPQHF; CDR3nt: TGTGCCAGCAGCTTGGTTCAAGTCAATCAGCCCCAGCATTTT
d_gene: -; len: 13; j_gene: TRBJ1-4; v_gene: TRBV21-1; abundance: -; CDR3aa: CASALGGVEKLFF; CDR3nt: TGTGCCAGCGCCCTCGGGGGCGTCGAAAAACTGTTTTTT
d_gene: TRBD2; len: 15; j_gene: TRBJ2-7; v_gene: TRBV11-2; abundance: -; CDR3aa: CASSFAGTSGNEQYF; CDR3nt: TGTGCCAGCAGCTTCGCTGGGACTAGCGGGAACGAGCAGTACTTC
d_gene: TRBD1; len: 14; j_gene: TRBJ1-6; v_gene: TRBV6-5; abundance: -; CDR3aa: CASRDTGEASPLHF; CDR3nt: TGTGCCAGCAGGGACACAGGGGAGGCTTCACCCCTCCACTTT
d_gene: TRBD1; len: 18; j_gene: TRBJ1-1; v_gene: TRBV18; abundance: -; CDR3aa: CASSPPRGQGASNTEAFF; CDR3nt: TGTGCCAGCTCACCACCGCGCGGACAGGGGGCTTCGAACACTGAAGCTTTCTTT